Listed below are T cell receptor beta chains from one sample, sequenced in a study of blood T cell repertoires in COVID-19. Only in-frame clones appear in the TCRdb table, and some are missing; sequencing was by immunoSEQ multiplex PCR. The table has roughly 120,000 clones, about 84% seen once; the top ten hold over 9%. Sample: peripheral blood. The receptors come from a woman aged 60 to 75 with acute or convalescent COVID-19. The CDR3 runs from the conserved cysteine through the conserved F or W. Each record gives: V gene, J gene, clone size, D gene, CDR3 DNA, CDR3 protein. A D gene is named only where the DNA matches it firmly. Clone size is stated in some rows and not others, as once, few, many or a class when expanded.

v_gene: TRBV4-2
j_gene: TRBJ1-4
abundance: few
d_gene: TRBD1
CDR3nt: TGTGCCAGCAGCCAAAGCGGACAGGGAACTAATGAAAAACTGTTTTTT
CDR3aa: CASSQSGQGTNEKLFF

v_gene: TRBV4-2
j_gene: TRBJ1-2
abundance: -
d_gene: TRBD1
CDR3nt: TGTGCCAGCAGCCGCGCACAGGGGGGGGAAGGCTACACCTTC
CDR3aa: CASSRAQGGEGYTF

v_gene: TRBV19
j_gene: TRBJ1-2
abundance: few
d_gene: -
CDR3nt: TGTGCCAGCGATCACGGACAGACCACCCCAAGCTATGGCTACACCTTC
CDR3aa: CASDHGQTTPSYGYTF

v_gene: TRBV5-1
j_gene: TRBJ2-5
abundance: -
d_gene: TRBD2
CDR3nt: TGCGCCAGCAGTTCCATTAGCGGGGGGGGCCAAGAGACCCAGTACTTC
CDR3aa: CASSSISGGGQETQYF

v_gene: TRBV3-1/TRBV3-2
j_gene: TRBJ1-4
abundance: -
d_gene: -
CDR3nt: TGTGCCAGCAGCGCGGTGACGACTAATGAAAAACTGTTTTTT
CDR3aa: CASSAVTTNEKLFF

v_gene: TRBV9
j_gene: TRBJ1-2
abundance: -
d_gene: -
CDR3nt: TGTGCCAGCAGCGCCACTCCGGAAGGAGCTAACTATGGCTACACCTTC
CDR3aa: CASSATPEGANYGYTF

v_gene: TRBV19
j_gene: TRBJ1-1
abundance: -
d_gene: -
CDR3nt: TGTGCCAGTACTACAGGGCCCTACTCGACCTTCTTT
CDR3aa: CASTTGPYSTFF

v_gene: TRBV11-2
j_gene: TRBJ1-1
abundance: few
d_gene: -
CDR3nt: TGTGCCAGCAATCCCAGGAGGGACACTGAAGCTTTCTTT
CDR3aa: CASNPRRDTEAFF

v_gene: TRBV5-6
j_gene: TRBJ1-5
abundance: -
d_gene: TRBD1
CDR3nt: TGTGCCAGCAGCTTATATGGCGGGACAGGGAGCAATCAGCCCCAGCATTTT
CDR3aa: CASSLYGGTGSNQPQHF

v_gene: TRBV4-1
j_gene: TRBJ1-6
abundance: -
d_gene: -
CDR3nt: TGCGCCAGCAGCCCCCAGACAGAAAAGTATAATTCACCCCTCCACTTT
CDR3aa: CASSPQTEKYNSPLHF

v_gene: TRBV7-2
j_gene: TRBJ2-3
abundance: -
d_gene: TRBD2
CDR3nt: TGTGCCAGCAGCCCCAGCGGGGGGGCAGATACGCAGTATTTT
CDR3aa: CASSPSGGADTQYF

v_gene: TRBV4-1
j_gene: TRBJ2-1
abundance: -
d_gene: TRBD2
CDR3nt: TGCGCCAGCAGCCCCCTCACGCAGCGGGGGTCCATCAATGAGCAGTTCTTC
CDR3aa: CASSPLTQRGSINEQFF

v_gene: TRBV6-5
j_gene: TRBJ1-1
abundance: few
d_gene: -
CDR3nt: TGTGCCAGCAGTTACACCATCGGTCGTGAAGCTTTCTTT
CDR3aa: CASSYTIGREAFF

v_gene: TRBV12-3/TRBV12-4
j_gene: TRBJ1-1
abundance: -
d_gene: -
CDR3nt: TGTGCCAGCAGTTTTCTCAGGGCTAAAGCTTTCTTT
CDR3aa: CASSFLRAKAFF

v_gene: TRBV15
j_gene: TRBJ1-1
abundance: -
d_gene: -
CDR3nt: TGTGCCACCAGCAGAGACCGAGGTCTCATGAACACTGAAGCTTTCTTT
CDR3aa: CATSRDRGLMNTEAFF

v_gene: TRBV2
j_gene: TRBJ2-5
abundance: -
d_gene: -
CDR3nt: TGTGCCAGCAGCGACCGACAGGTCCGGCGGGAGACCCAGTACTTC
CDR3aa: CASSDRQVRRETQYF

v_gene: TRBV6-6
j_gene: TRBJ2-4
abundance: -
d_gene: -
CDR3nt: TGTGCCAGCAGTTACGCCGGGGGCATTCAGTACTTC
CDR3aa: CASSYAGGIQYF

v_gene: TRBV7-2
j_gene: TRBJ1-2
abundance: -
d_gene: -
CDR3nt: TGTGCCAGCGCGACAGAGAGCTATGGCTACACCTTC
CDR3aa: CASATESYGYTF

v_gene: TRBV6-5
j_gene: TRBJ1-1
abundance: -
d_gene: -
CDR3nt: TGTGCCAGCAGAGCGACAGTGAAAGGTGAAGCTTTCTTT
CDR3aa: CASRATVKGEAFF

v_gene: TRBV14
j_gene: TRBJ1-1
abundance: -
d_gene: TRBD1
CDR3nt: TGTGCCAGCAGTCCCAGCCACTTTCACCGGGACAGGGGGCTGAACACTGAAGCTTTCTTT
CDR3aa: CASSPSHFHRDRGLNTEAFF

v_gene: TRBV12-5
j_gene: TRBJ1-1
abundance: -
d_gene: -
CDR3nt: TGTGCTAGTGGTTTGGTAAATAATCGGTGGAACACTGAAGCTTTCTTT
CDR3aa: CASGLVNNRWNTEAFF

v_gene: TRBV30
j_gene: TRBJ1-2
abundance: -
d_gene: -
CDR3nt: TGTGCCTGGAGCGGCGGGAACTATGGCTACACCTTC
CDR3aa: CAWSGGNYGYTF

v_gene: TRBV30
j_gene: TRBJ2-3
abundance: -
d_gene: -
CDR3nt: TGTGCCTGGAGTGCAGGGCCAGATACGCAGTATTTT
CDR3aa: CAWSAGPDTQYF

v_gene: TRBV6-4
j_gene: TRBJ2-1
abundance: -
d_gene: TRBD2
CDR3nt: TGTGCCAGCAGTGAGTCCAGCGGGGGGGCTGATGAGCAGTTCTTC
CDR3aa: CASSESSGGADEQFF

v_gene: TRBV7-9
j_gene: TRBJ1-1
abundance: -
d_gene: -
CDR3nt: TGTGCCAGCAGCTTAGGTTTAGGGGCTGAGAACACTGAAGCTTTCTTT
CDR3aa: CASSLGLGAENTEAFF

v_gene: TRBV5-1
j_gene: TRBJ2-3
abundance: -
d_gene: -
CDR3nt: TGCGCCAGCAGCCTAGGACAGTCAGATACGCAGTATTTT
CDR3aa: CASSLGQSDTQYF

v_gene: TRBV30
j_gene: TRBJ1-2
abundance: -
d_gene: TRBD1
CDR3nt: TGTGCCTGGAGTGTACGAGAATACAGGGGGCATGATGGCTACACCTTC
CDR3aa: CAWSVREYRGHDGYTF

v_gene: TRBV5-8
j_gene: TRBJ1-1
abundance: -
d_gene: -
CDR3nt: TGTGCCAGCAGCTTTAACGGGGGGAACGCTGAAGCTTTCTTT
CDR3aa: CASSFNGGNAEAFF

v_gene: TRBV5-8
j_gene: TRBJ2-3
abundance: -
d_gene: TRBD2
CDR3nt: TGTGCCAGCAGCTCGTGGGGGGGGACGGATATCTCTCAAGATACGCAGTATTTT
CDR3aa: CASSSWGGTDISQDTQYF

v_gene: TRBV9
j_gene: TRBJ1-1
abundance: -
d_gene: -
CDR3nt: TGTGCCAGCAGCGTAGTGGGCGGGTACACTGAAGCTTTCTTT
CDR3aa: CASSVVGGYTEAFF

v_gene: TRBV7-3
j_gene: TRBJ2-1
abundance: -
d_gene: TRBD1
CDR3nt: TGTGCCAGCAGTCGAGGGGGCCTAAACAATGAGCAGTTCTTC
CDR3aa: CASSRGGLNNEQFF

v_gene: TRBV7-9
j_gene: TRBJ1-4
abundance: -
d_gene: TRBD1
CDR3nt: TGTGCCAGCAGCTTCAACAGGGGAACTAATGAAAAACTGTTTTTT
CDR3aa: CASSFNRGTNEKLFF

v_gene: TRBV5-4
j_gene: TRBJ1-3
abundance: -
d_gene: -
CDR3nt: TGTGCCAGCAACCCCAGGGGAGATGGAAACACCATATATTTT
CDR3aa: CASNPRGDGNTIYF

v_gene: TRBV19
j_gene: TRBJ1-5
abundance: once
d_gene: -
CDR3nt: TGTGCCAGTAGTATAGATGGGACTAAAGGCAATCAGCCCCAGCATTTT
CDR3aa: CASSIDGTKGNQPQHF

v_gene: TRBV19
j_gene: TRBJ1-5
abundance: -
d_gene: TRBD1
CDR3nt: TGTGCCAGTAGTGCCCGGGACAGGGATTATCAGCCCCAGCATTTT
CDR3aa: CASSARDRDYQPQHF

v_gene: TRBV4-2
j_gene: TRBJ2-5
abundance: -
d_gene: -
CDR3nt: TGTGCCAGCAGCCACAGGGGACGGGAGACCCAGTACTTC
CDR3aa: CASSHRGRETQYF

v_gene: TRBV2
j_gene: TRBJ2-7
abundance: -
d_gene: TRBD1
CDR3nt: TGTGCCAGCAGTCCCATTGGACAGGGCATCGACGAGCAGTACTTC
CDR3aa: CASSPIGQGIDEQYF

v_gene: TRBV7-9
j_gene: TRBJ1-4
abundance: once
d_gene: -
CDR3nt: TGTGCCAGCAGCTTAGCGGCAGGTGGTAATGAAAAACTGTTTTTT
CDR3aa: CASSLAAGGNEKLFF

v_gene: TRBV10-3
j_gene: TRBJ1-1
abundance: -
d_gene: -
CDR3nt: TGTGCCATCAGTGAGGGGGGGGGAATGAACACTGAAGCTTTCTTT
CDR3aa: CAISEGGGMNTEAFF

v_gene: TRBV5-1
j_gene: TRBJ2-5
abundance: -
d_gene: TRBD1
CDR3nt: TGCGCCAGCAGCTTGTCTCTCACGACAGGGGAAGAGACCCAGTACTTC
CDR3aa: CASSLSLTTGEETQYF

v_gene: TRBV5-4
j_gene: TRBJ2-1
abundance: -
d_gene: -
CDR3nt: TGTGCCAGCAGCTTGAATCCGGGGTCGCCTCGCGATGAGCAGTTCTTC
CDR3aa: CASSLNPGSPRDEQFF

v_gene: TRBV18
j_gene: TRBJ1-2
abundance: -
d_gene: TRBD1
CDR3nt: TGTGCCAGCTCACCGTTACGGACAGGGGCAAACTATGGCTACACCTTC
CDR3aa: CASSPLRTGANYGYTF

v_gene: TRBV2
j_gene: TRBJ2-3
abundance: -
d_gene: TRBD2
CDR3nt: TGTGCCAGCACTGGACTAGCGGGGGGTAGCACAGATACGCAGTATTTT
CDR3aa: CASTGLAGGSTDTQYF

v_gene: TRBV2
j_gene: TRBJ1-2
abundance: -
d_gene: -
CDR3nt: TGTGCCAGCAGTGGACAGCCAAACTATGGCTACACCTTC
CDR3aa: CASSGQPNYGYTF

v_gene: TRBV13
j_gene: TRBJ1-6
abundance: -
d_gene: TRBD1
CDR3nt: TGTGCCAGCAGCTTAAGGGACAGGGGGTCTTCACCCCTCCACTTT
CDR3aa: CASSLRDRGSSPLHF

v_gene: TRBV7-8
j_gene: TRBJ2-7
abundance: -
d_gene: TRBD2
CDR3nt: TGTGCCAGCGGGGAGCGGGGGCGGTCCTACGAGCAGTACTTC
CDR3aa: CASGERGRSYEQYF

v_gene: TRBV10-3
j_gene: TRBJ1-2
abundance: -
d_gene: TRBD1
CDR3nt: TGTGCCATCAGTGAGTCGGCAGGGGGTATTGATGGCTACACCTTC
CDR3aa: CAISESAGGIDGYTF

v_gene: TRBV14
j_gene: TRBJ2-3
abundance: -
d_gene: -
CDR3nt: TGTGCCAGCAGCCAAGATGTAGCAGATACGCAGTATTTT
CDR3aa: CASSQDVADTQYF

v_gene: TRBV9
j_gene: TRBJ1-3
abundance: -
d_gene: -
CDR3nt: TGTGCCAGCAGCGTGGGACAACTTGACGTCTACTCTGGAAACACCATATATTTT
CDR3aa: CASSVGQLDVYSGNTIYF

v_gene: TRBV20-1
j_gene: TRBJ1-2
abundance: -
d_gene: -
CDR3nt: TGCAGTGCAGTGAGAGTTTATGGCTACACCTTC
CDR3aa: CSAVRVYGYTF

v_gene: TRBV27
j_gene: TRBJ2-1
abundance: -
d_gene: TRBD2
CDR3nt: TGTGCCAGCAGTTTTGGAGCGGGGGGCGGTTTGTACAATGAGCAGTTCTTC
CDR3aa: CASSFGAGGGLYNEQFF

v_gene: TRBV10-3
j_gene: TRBJ1-5
abundance: -
d_gene: TRBD1
CDR3nt: TGTGCCATCAGTAGAGACAGGGAAAGGGGACAGCCCCAGCATTTT
CDR3aa: CAISRDRERGQPQHF

v_gene: TRBV19
j_gene: TRBJ1-2
abundance: -
d_gene: -
CDR3nt: TGTGCCAGTCCCCGGGATGGCTACACCTTC
CDR3aa: CASPRDGYTF

v_gene: TRBV14
j_gene: TRBJ1-2
abundance: -
d_gene: TRBD1
CDR3nt: TGTGCCAGCAGCCAAAGGGGGCGGATCGCGGGCTACACCTTC
CDR3aa: CASSQRGRIAGYTF

v_gene: TRBV18
j_gene: TRBJ1-3
abundance: once
d_gene: -
CDR3nt: TGTGCCAGCTCACCCCCGGGAACCTCTGGAAACACCATATATTTT
CDR3aa: CASSPPGTSGNTIYF

v_gene: TRBV7-9
j_gene: TRBJ1-4
abundance: -
d_gene: -
CDR3nt: TGTGCCAGCAGCCGTATTGCGAATGAAAAACTGTTTTTT
CDR3aa: CASSRIANEKLFF

v_gene: TRBV29-1
j_gene: TRBJ1-2
abundance: -
d_gene: -
CDR3nt: TGCAGCGTTGGGGGGGGATATAAAGGCTATGGCTACACCTTC
CDR3aa: CSVGGGYKGYGYTF